This note documents a single TCR beta chain sequence. Germline assignment: CDR1 SGHDN and CDR2 FVKESK. The V and J ends lost 4 bases and 4 bases, in that order; junction bases with no gene match: 6. The CDR3 length is 15 residues. These data belong to a study of T cell responses to AZD1222 COVID-19 vaccine. Looking at the study overall: Combined were second doses at about 4 or about 12 weeks.

Only in-frame clones appear in the TCRdb table, and some are missing; sequencing was by immunoSEQ multiplex PCR. Counted here are roughly 120,000 clones, more than 70% occurring once; the ten biggest clones make up roughly 15%. This material consisted of peripheral blood, taken on day 0 of AZD1222 vaccination. The chain is built from TRBV14 and TRBJ1-2; TRBD1 aligns across 10 bases. The origin of this receptor is an adult in good health. CDR3 region: CASSRTRDRGYGYTF. The CDR3 DNA sequence: TGTGCCAGCAGCCGTACGCGGGACAGGGGCTATGGCTACACCTTC.